This TCR beta chain was documented in a study of metastatic and nonmetastatic thyroid tumors. Study in general: Blood and tumor or nodule tissue repertoires from malignant and benign thyroid patients were compared.

No treatment of any kind had been given to any patient before thyroid surgery. This clone has a handful of counts. TCRdb re-called clones from the PCR reads using MiXCR. The sample includes about 16,000 clones, over 20% of them seen just once. What was sequenced was adjacent normal tissue. This sequence was found in a female donor with papillary thyroid cancer or a benign thyroid nodule (not recorded which). Some clones in this sample may be carry-over from other donors' samples.

CDR3 bases: TGTGCCAGTAGTATAGGGACAGCGAACACTGAAGCTTTCTTT. Its translation: CASSIGTANTEAFF. The chain carries TRBV19 and TRBJ1-1, with a tentative D call TRBD1 (6 bases). The CDR3 spans 14 residues. Trimming took off 1 base at V and 1 base at J, with 7 bases between the two ends. Germline V gene lookup returns CDR1 LNHDA and CDR2 SQIVND (reference sequence).